This T cell receptor beta chain was profiled in a study of technical replicates of blood from several donors. Profiling relied on immunoSEQ multiplex PCR, and the TCRdb table lists in-frame clones only, not all of them. The sample consists of about 68,000 clones, 95% to 97% of them appearing once. CDR1 and CDR2 (germline): SGDLS, YYNGEE. V shed 0 bases, J shed 3 bases, and the junction held 4 bases outside the gene matches. The CDR3 covers 16 residues. Sequenced: T cells isolated from PBMCs. The clonotype originates from a human donor in good health. The chain carries TRBV9 and TRBJ2-2; 8 nucleotides line up with TRBD2. The CDR3, as DNA: TGTGCCAGCAGCGTAGATCCGGGAGGGTACACCGGGGAGCTGTTTTTT. It codes for CASSVDPGGYTGELFF. The variable domain in full, completed from reference TRBV9 and TRBJ2-2, reads DSGVTQTPKHLITATGQRVTLRCSPRSGDLSVYWYQQSLDQGLQFLIQYYNGEERAKGNILERFSAQQFPDLHSELNLSSLELGDSALYFCASSVDPGGYTGELFFGEGSRLTVL.